The 17 T cell receptor beta chains reported below all come from one sample, sequenced in a study of T-cell reconstitution after alpha-beta-depleted transplantation in children. The TCRbeta library incorporated unique molecular identifiers. From the PCR reads, TCRdb called clonotypes with MiXCR, one entry per CDR3 protein. Here the sample spans tens of thousands of distinct CDR3 sequences, about 40% being singletons. Sequenced here: PBMCs, mostly from graft donor cells, sampled 360 days after TCRalphabeta/CD19-depleted stem cell transplant. These receptors came from a male patient between 10 and 17 years old who had a stem cell transplant for acute lymphoblastic leukemia, so the T cells may come from the graft donor.

V gene TRBV2 combines with J gene TRBJ2-3; TRBD2 matches 8 bases. This CDR3 has 15 amino acids. V trimming: 7 bases; J trimming: 4 bases; junction bases outside the gene matches: 10. From germline, CDR1 is SNHLY and CDR2 FYNNEI. CDR3 in DNA: TGTGCCAGCACTGAGGGACTAGATGCGGCAGATACGCAGTATTTT. Translating it yields CASTEGLDAADTQYF.

This clonotype was seen a handful of times. V and J are TRBV24-1 and TRBJ2-1; 8 bases fit TRBD2. Per germline, CDR1 KGHDR and CDR2 SFDVKD. Trimming at V came to 9 bases and at J to 3 bases, leaving 9 bases not matched to a gene. This CDR3 region has 15 residues. The DNA for the CDR3 is TGTGCCACCGCCCTGAGCACTAGCGGCTACAATGAGCAGTTCTTC. Translated, it gives CATALSTSGYNEQFF.

The chain uses TRBV18 and TRBJ2-1; TRBD2 might be the D (5 bases). There are 14 residues in the CDR3. Between the trimmed V and J ends, which lost 0 bases and 2 bases, there was a span of 5 bases. Germline CDR1 is KGHSH and CDR2 is LQKENI. DNA of the CDR3: TGTGCCAGCTCACCACCAGCGGCCTACAATGAGCAGTTCTTC. It codes for CASSPPAAYNEQFF.

J is TRBJ2-2 and V is TRBV7-6; TRBD1 or TRBD2 may be the D gene (5 bases each). Trimming took 4 bases from V and 1 from J, leaving 16 bases between them. CDR3 length: 17 residues. In germline, CDR1 is SGHVS, CDR2 FNYEAQ. As DNA, the CDR3 is TGTGCCAGCAGCTCAAGAGGGGTGGGAATGAACACCGGGGAGCTGTTTTTT. Amino acids: CASSSRGVGMNTGELFF.

This rearrangement joins TRBV5-1 to TRBJ1-3, with TRBD1 matching over 7 bases. V lost 0 bases, J lost 4 bases, and 10 bases stayed unmatched. The germline gives CDR1 SGHRS, CDR2 YFSETQ. The CDR3 is made up of 17 amino acids. CDR3 residues: CASSLALQGGKGNTIYF. Here the CDR3 DNA reads TGCGCCAGCAGCTTGGCGCTTCAGGGGGGAAAAGGAAACACCATATATTTT. Full variable domain (rest looked up from reference TRBV5-1 and TRBJ1-3): KAGVTQTPRYLIKTRGQQVTLSCSPISGHRSVSWYQQTPGQGLQFLFEYFSETQRNKGNFPGRFSGRQFSNSRSEMNVSTLELGDSALYLCASSLALQGGKGNTIYFGEGSWLTVV.

The rearrangement links TRBV10-3 to TRBJ2-1; TRBD2 matches 11 bases. The germline V gene has CDR1 ENHRY and CDR2 SYGVKD. The V gene end was trimmed by 2 bases and the J gene end by 7 bases; junction bases not matched to a gene: 4. The CDR3 consists of 15 residues. This CDR3 reads CAISEVGLAENEQFF. CDR3 coding DNA: TGTGCCATCAGTGAGGTGGGACTAGCGGAGAATGAGCAGTTCTTC.

This chain links TRBV21-1 with TRBJ2-1; whether TRBD1, the table's D call, matches the DNA was not checked. TRBV21-1 represents a pseudogene. The CDR3 has 14 amino acids. The CDR3 coding sequence is TGTGCCAGCGGATGGACAGGGGGATACAATGAGCAGTTCTTC. Protein product: CASGWTGGYNEQFF.

The chain joins TRBV4-3 to TRBJ2-2, with 7 nucleotides matching TRBD1. Looked up from germline, CDR1 is LGHNA and CDR2 is YSLEER. V gave up 0 bases and J gave up 7 bases; unmatched junction bases: 5. CDR3 length: 15 amino acids. CDR3 nucleotides: TGCGCCAGCAGCCAAGACCCCGGACAGGACGGGGAGCTGTTTTTT. It encodes CASSQDPGQDGELFF.

The V call is TRBV7-2, the J call TRBJ2-1, with a tentative D call TRBD2 (6 bases). This CDR3 contains 14 residues. The V gene lost 5 bases and the J gene lost 6 bases, with 14 bases spanning the gap. Germline V gene lookup returns CDR1 SGHTA and CDR2 FQGNSA. CDR3 bases: TGTGCCAGCAGCAATGAGACTAGGACCAATGAGCAGTTCTTC. Protein sequence: CASSNETRTNEQFF.

V usage is TRBV10-3 and J usage is TRBJ2-1; 9 positions match TRBD1. Trimming removed 0 bases from V and 2 bases from J; junction bases left unmatched: 2. The V gene's germline CDR1 is ENHRY and CDR2 SYGVKD. The CDR3 covers 16 residues. The CDR3 sequence: CAISESRTGAYNEQFF. CDR3 in DNA: TGTGCCATCAGTGAGTCGAGGACAGGGGCCTACAATGAGCAGTTCTTC.

The CDR3 spells CSVEAQGDEQYF. In nucleotides, the CDR3 is TGCAGCGTTGAAGCCCAGGGGGACGAGCAGTACTTC. The J gene is TRBJ2-7, the V gene TRBV29-1; TRBD1 matches 7 bases. The CDR3 spans 12 residues. CDR1 SQVTM and CDR2 ANQGSEA come from the germline V gene. Unmatched junction bases numbered 2, after V lost 1 base and J lost 5 bases.

The V gene is TRBV7-8, the J gene TRBJ2-1, with D maybe TRBD1 (5 bases). This CDR3 has 16 amino acids. Germline V gives CDR1 SGHVS, CDR2 FQNEAQ. V was pared by 5 bases and J by 5 bases, with 19 bases between. Here the CDR3 DNA reads TGTGCCAGCAGCCTGTGGGGCACCCGACGAGACAATGAGCAGTTCTTC. The encoded protein is CASSLWGTRRDNEQFF.

The rearrangement joins TRBV3-1 to TRBJ2-3; D is perhaps TRBD2 (5 bases). Trimming took off 0 bases at V and 1 base at J, with 14 bases between the two ends. CDR1 LGHDT and CDR2 YNNKEL come from the germline V gene (reference sequence). The CDR3 has 17 amino acids. The CDR3 sequence is CASSQEVVTGGTDTQYF. The CDR3 DNA sequence: TGTGCCAGCAGCCAAGAGGTGGTTACCGGGGGCACAGATACGCAGTATTTT.

The chain combines TRBV24-1 with TRBJ2-2; D gene unclear. V was clipped by 4 bases and J by 0 bases, with 8 bases between them. The CDR3 loop spans 15 amino acids. Looked up from germline, CDR1 is KGHDR and CDR2 is SFDVKD. The CDR3 nucleotides are TGTGCCACCAGTGACCGTGGCGCGAACACCGGGGAGCTGTTTTTT. It specifies CATSDRGANTGELFF.

This clonotype occurred a few times. This sequence joins TRBV7-3 and TRBJ1-2; a weak D match, TRBD1 (5 bases). V shed 3 bases and J shed 3 bases, with 11 bases lying between them. The CDR3 totals 14 residues. CDR1 is SGHTA and CDR2 is FQGTGA in the germline V gene. CDR3 nucleotides: TGTGCCAGCAGCTTGGCGGGGGGTGACTATGGCTACACCTTC. Its translation is CASSLAGGDYGYTF.

CDR3 coding DNA: TGTGCCACCAGTGAGGGGGGCAGCCCGAGCTCCTACAATGAGCAGTTCTTC. Translation gives CATSEGGSPSSYNEQFF. The chain recombines TRBV24-1 with TRBJ2-1; D is possibly TRBD1 or TRBD2 (6 bases each). Trimming cost V 4 bases and J 0 bases, with 15 bases left between them. The germline V gene encodes CDR1 KGHDR and CDR2 SFDVKD. The CDR3 spans 17 residues.

The rearrangement links TRBV5-1 to TRBJ2-3; D gene ambiguous. Deletions cut 1 base from V and 2 bases from J, with 11 bases between. CDR1 is SGHRS, CDR2 YFSETQ, per germline. This CDR3 comprises 15 residues. DNA for the CDR3: TGCGCCAGCAGCTTGATCGGAGCAGACACAGATACGCAGTATTTT. Translation gives CASSLIGADTDTQYF.